Shown below are 17 T cell receptor beta chains from a single sample sequenced in a study of T cells in Graves' hyperthyroidism and ophthalmopathy. Template material for amplifying TCR beta CDR3 regions consisted of RNA transcripts. The HTBI set primed first-round TCR CDR3 RT-PCR. Each CDR3 protein is one row after TCRdb ran MiXCR on the multiplex PCR reads. Here the sample spans some 580,000 distinct CDR3 sequences, approximately 15% being singletons. Source material: blood. The receptor source for this set is a woman aged 40 to 49 with Graves' ophthalmopathy.

A few counts support this clonotype. The J gene is TRBJ1-4, the V gene TRBV27, with a tentative D call TRBD1 (6 bases). The CDR3 consists of 14 residues. Germline V gives CDR1 MNHEY, CDR2 SMNVEV (reference sequence). V lost 5 bases to trimming and J lost 5 bases, with 12 bases between them. The CDR3 region has the DNA TGTGCCAGCAGTGGGGACAACCTGAATGAAAAACTGTTTTTT. Amino acid sequence: CASSGDNLNEKLFF.

This clonotype was counted ten times or more. This rearrangement joins TRBV3-1 to TRBJ2-3; TRBD2 matches at 7 bases. Per germline, CDR1 LGHDT and CDR2 YNNKEL (reference sequence). The CDR3 consists of 15 residues. V lost 0 bases and J lost 12; bases outside the gene matches: 12. The CDR3 bases are TGTGCCAGCAGCCAAGATTGGGGTCAGCGGGGTCAACAGTATTTT. Protein sequence: CASSQDWGQRGQQYF.

Ten or more counts support this clonotype. This chain uses TRBV7-8 with TRBJ2-7; 10 bases map to TRBD2. This CDR3 region has 18 residues. With V trimmed by 5 bases and J by 9 bases, 22 bases remained unmatched. Germline assignment: CDR1 SGHVS and CDR2 FQNEAQ. In DNA, the CDR3 is TGTGCCAGCAGCCACCAGGGGTCAGGTGCCTTAGCGGGAGGACGGCAGTACTTC. Translating gives CASSHQGSGALAGGRQYF.

The sample holds a few counts of this clonotype. V usage is TRBV20-1 and J usage is TRBJ2-3; 8 nucleotides agree with TRBD2. The CDR3 is 14 amino acids. Losses at the gene ends were 6 bases for V and 3 bases for J; bases not matched to a gene: 8. Germline V gives CDR1 DFQATT, CDR2 SNEGSKA (reference sequence). The CDR3 is CSAGKAGVTDTQYF. DNA of the CDR3: TGCAGTGCGGGGAAAGCGGGAGTAACAGATACGCAGTATTTT.

The chain combines TRBV6-1 with TRBJ1-2; TRBD1 might be the D (5 bases). V was cut by 1 base and J by 4 bases, with 19 bases left in between. The CDR3 is 17 residues long. Germline-derived CDR1 and CDR2 are MNHNS and SASEGT. The CDR3 loop is CASSEDGTGAVVYGYTF. Here the CDR3 DNA reads TGTGCCAGCAGTGAAGATGGTACAGGTGCCGTCGTCTATGGCTACACCTTC.

The chain employs TRBV12-3 or TRBV12-4 and TRBJ1-2; a weak D match, TRBD1 (6 bases). The V and J ends lost 3 bases and 6 bases respectively, with 14 bases between them. The length of the CDR3 is 14 residues. In DNA form, the CDR3 reads TGTGCCAGCAGTTTTCACAGGGATGAGGATGGCTACACCTTC. Its translation: CASSFHRDEDGYTF.

The chain has TRBV6-2 or TRBV6-3 and TRBJ2-1; 10 bases map to TRBD1. This CDR3 has 16 residues. Germline V lookup: CDR1 MNHEY, CDR2 SVGEGT. Unmatched junction bases numbered 8, after V lost 5 bases and J lost 4 bases. CDR3 nucleotides: TGTGCCAGCAGTGGCCTACCGGGACAGGGGTACAATGAGCAGTTCTTC. Translation gives CASSGLPGQGYNEQFF.

The chain has TRBV28 and TRBJ1-2; 11 bases agree with TRBD1. Trimming took 5 bases from V and 2 from J; bases not matched to a gene: 7. Germline V gene sequence: CDR1 MDHEN, CDR2 SYDVKM. The CDR3 is 16 residues long. CDR3 amino acids: CASSGGDRGKNYGYTF. DNA for the CDR3: TGTGCCAGCAGTGGCGGGGACAGGGGGAAAAACTATGGCTACACCTTC.

This clonotype was counted a few times. V gene TRBV4-2 combines with J gene TRBJ2-1; 7 bases line up with TRBD2. V shed 1 base and J 2 bases; nucleotides not matched to a gene: 2. Germline-derived CDR1 and CDR2 are LGHNA and YNFKEQ. This CDR3 is 15 amino acids long. CDR3 coding DNA: TGTGCCAGCAGCCAAGCCCTAGCGGCCTACAATGAGCAGTTCTTC. This codes for CASSQALAAYNEQFF.

This sequence joins TRBV4-1 and TRBJ2-7; no clear D. Germline V gene lookup returns CDR1 MGHRA and CDR2 YSYEKL. V lost 3 bases to trimming and J lost 4 bases, with 10 bases between them. This CDR3 is 13 amino acids long. For the CDR3, the DNA is TGCGCCAGCAGCCATATCCTTGGATACGAGCAGTACTTC. Translating it yields CASSHILGYEQYF.

In its sample, this clonotype was seen many times. The gene calls are TRBV2 and TRBJ2-2; TRBD1 might be the D (7 bases). Trimming took 8 bases from V and 6 from J, leaving 19 bases between them. Germline values: CDR1 SNHLY, CDR2 FYNNEI. The CDR3 loop spans 15 amino acids. In DNA, the CDR3 is TGTGCCAGCCCACCGCGACAGGGAGGAGCCGGGGAGCTGTTTTTT. Its protein product is CASPPRQGGAGELFF.

As to this clonotype: A single base separates this from a much larger clone, so it may be a read error. The genes are TRBV12-3 or TRBV12-4 and TRBJ2-1; possible D gene TRBD2, 5 bases. V lost 1 base and J lost 2, with 9 bases in between. The CDR3 has 15 residues. In DNA, the CDR3 is TGTGCCAGCAGTTTAGTGAGGGCCCCCTACAATGAGCAGTTCTTC. The encoded protein is CASSLVRAPYNEQFF.

This clonotype was seen only a few times. The chain couples TRBV12-3 or TRBV12-4 to TRBJ1-5; D gene ambiguous. With 5 bases removed from V and 5 bases from J, the gap between germline ends came to 13 bases. This CDR3 has 14 amino acids. CDR3 protein: CASSGPAGDQPQHF. Here the CDR3 DNA reads TGTGCCAGCAGTGGACCTGCCGGGGATCAGCCCCAGCATTTT.

At least ten counts were recorded for this clonotype. V gene TRBV9 combines with J gene TRBJ1-1; D ambiguous. The CDR3 runs to 13 residues. V gave up 0 bases and J gave up 4 bases, with 7 bases separating them. CDR1 is SGDLS, CDR2 YYNGEE, per germline. The CDR3 protein is CASSVEAITEAFF. The CDR3 nucleotides read TGTGCCAGCAGCGTAGAAGCCATCACTGAAGCTTTCTTT.

This clonotype appeared many times. DNA of the CDR3: TGTGCCAGCAGCTTAGCGCTGGAGCAGTACTTC. Encoded protein: CASSLALEQYF. V is TRBV7-8 and J is TRBJ2-7; D is unresolved. V dropped 0 bases and J dropped 7 bases, with 4 bases sitting between them. The length of the CDR3 is 11 residues. From germline, CDR1 is SGHVS and CDR2 FQNEAQ.

The chain has TRBV7-3 and TRBJ1-1; tentative D call: TRBD1 (5 bases). V lost 4 bases to trimming and J lost 6 bases, with 12 bases between them. The V gene's germline CDR1 is SGHTA and CDR2 FQGTGA. This CDR3 is 13 amino acids long. The CDR3 here is CASSSGHSPEAFF. Here the CDR3 DNA reads TGTGCCAGCAGCTCCGGACATTCCCCTGAAGCTTTCTTT.

Many counts were recorded for this clonotype. The CDR3 here is CASSEMWGIGETQYF. The CDR3 DNA reads as TGTGCCAGCAGTGAAATGTGGGGGATTGGGGAGACCCAGTACTTC. The genes are TRBV2 and TRBJ2-5; D might be TRBD1 or TRBD2, each matching 5 bases. V gave up 2 bases and J gave up 5 bases, with 15 bases separating them. Germline assignment: CDR1 SNHLY and CDR2 FYNNEI. This CDR3 comprises 15 residues.